The sequence of this TCR beta chain was determined in a study of CD8 T cells in ankylosing spondylitis. Trimming removed 1 base from V and 1 base from J; junction bases left unmatched: 5. The CDR3 contains 17 residues. For TCR beta, libraries came from quantitative 5'-RACE with molecular barcodes. TCRdb reanalysed the 5' RACE reads using MiXCR and keeps one entry per CDR3 protein. The sample has some 92,000 distinct CDR3 sequences, 25% to 35% seen once. Source material: blood, either unsorted or a sorted T cell fraction (not recorded which). V and J are TRBV12-3 or TRBV12-4 and TRBJ2-1; TRBD2 matches at 9 bases. This receptor was obtained from a male donor with ankylosing spondylitis or in good health (not recorded which). The CDR3, as DNA: TGTGCCAGCAGTTTAGTAGCGGGGGTCCCTTCCTACAATGAGCAGTTCTTC. This gives the protein CASSLVAGVPSYNEQFF.